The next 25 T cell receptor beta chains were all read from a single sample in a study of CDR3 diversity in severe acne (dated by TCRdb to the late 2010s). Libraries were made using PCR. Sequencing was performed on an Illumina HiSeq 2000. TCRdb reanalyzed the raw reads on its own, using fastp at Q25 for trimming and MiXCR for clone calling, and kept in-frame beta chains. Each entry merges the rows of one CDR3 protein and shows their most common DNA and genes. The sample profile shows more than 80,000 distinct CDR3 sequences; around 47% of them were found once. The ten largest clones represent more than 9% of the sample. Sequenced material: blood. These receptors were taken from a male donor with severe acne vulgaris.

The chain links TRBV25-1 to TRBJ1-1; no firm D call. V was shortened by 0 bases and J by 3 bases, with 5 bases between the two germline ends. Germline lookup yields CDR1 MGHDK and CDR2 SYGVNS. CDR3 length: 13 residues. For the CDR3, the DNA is TGTGCCAGCAGTGAATATTTGGACACTGAAGCTTTCTTT. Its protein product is CASSEYLDTEAFF.

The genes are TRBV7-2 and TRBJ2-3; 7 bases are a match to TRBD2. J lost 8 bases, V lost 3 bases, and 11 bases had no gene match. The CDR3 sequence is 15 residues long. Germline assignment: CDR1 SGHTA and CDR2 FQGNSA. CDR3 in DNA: TGTGCCAGCAGCTTGACTAGCCGGGGGATAGGTACGCAGTATTTT. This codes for CASSLTSRGIGTQYF.

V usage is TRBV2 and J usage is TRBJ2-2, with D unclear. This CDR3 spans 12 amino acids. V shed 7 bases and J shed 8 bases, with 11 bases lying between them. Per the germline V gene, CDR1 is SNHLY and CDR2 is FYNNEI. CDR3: CASIPVLGELFF. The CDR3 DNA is TGTGCCAGCATTCCCGTCTTGGGGGAGCTGTTTTTT. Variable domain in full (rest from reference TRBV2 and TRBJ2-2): EPEVTQTPSHQVTQMGQEVILRCVPISNHLYFYWYRQILGQKVEFLVSFYNNEISEKSEIFDDQFSVERPDGSNFTLKIRSTKLEDSAMYFCASIPVLGELFFGEGSRLTVL.

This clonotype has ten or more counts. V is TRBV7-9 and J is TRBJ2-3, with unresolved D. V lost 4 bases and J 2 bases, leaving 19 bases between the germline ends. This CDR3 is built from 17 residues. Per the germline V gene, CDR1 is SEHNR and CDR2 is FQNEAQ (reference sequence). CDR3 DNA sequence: TGTGCCAGCAGCTGGCAAGATAGGTCACCTCACACAGATACGCAGTATTTT. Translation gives CASSWQDRSPHTDTQYF.

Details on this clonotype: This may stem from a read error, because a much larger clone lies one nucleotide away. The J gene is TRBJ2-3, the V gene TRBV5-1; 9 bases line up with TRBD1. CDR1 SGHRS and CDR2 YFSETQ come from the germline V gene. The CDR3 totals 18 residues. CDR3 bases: TGCGCCAGCGCGTTACGAGGGCGAGGGACAGGGACAACAGATACGCAGTGTTTT. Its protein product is CASALRGRGTGTTDTQCF.

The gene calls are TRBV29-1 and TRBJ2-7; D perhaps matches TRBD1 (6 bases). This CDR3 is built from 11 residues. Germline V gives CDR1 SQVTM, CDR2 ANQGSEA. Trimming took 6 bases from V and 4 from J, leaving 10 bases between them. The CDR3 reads CSVEQGYEQYF. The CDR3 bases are TGCAGCGTGGAACAGGGTTACGAGCAGTACTTC.

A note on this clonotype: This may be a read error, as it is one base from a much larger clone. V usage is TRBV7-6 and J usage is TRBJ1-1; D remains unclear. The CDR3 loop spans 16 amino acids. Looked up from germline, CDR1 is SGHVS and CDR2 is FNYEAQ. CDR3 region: CACSPSAAVMNTEAFF. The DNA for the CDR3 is TGTGCCTGCAGCCCGAGCGCAGCAGTAATGAACACTGAAGCTTTCTTT.

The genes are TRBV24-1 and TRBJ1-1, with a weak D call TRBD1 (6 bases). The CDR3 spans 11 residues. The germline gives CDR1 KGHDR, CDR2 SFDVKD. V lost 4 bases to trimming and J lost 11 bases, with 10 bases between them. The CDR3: CATSEGARAFF. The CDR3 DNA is TGTGCCACCAGTGAGGGGGCGCGGGCTTTCTTT.

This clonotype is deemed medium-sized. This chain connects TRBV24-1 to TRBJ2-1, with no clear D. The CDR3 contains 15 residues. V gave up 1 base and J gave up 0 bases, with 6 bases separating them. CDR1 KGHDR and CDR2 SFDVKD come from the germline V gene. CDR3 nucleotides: TGTGCCACCAGTGATTTACGCGGCTCCTACAATGAGCAGTTCTTC. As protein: CATSDLRGSYNEQFF.

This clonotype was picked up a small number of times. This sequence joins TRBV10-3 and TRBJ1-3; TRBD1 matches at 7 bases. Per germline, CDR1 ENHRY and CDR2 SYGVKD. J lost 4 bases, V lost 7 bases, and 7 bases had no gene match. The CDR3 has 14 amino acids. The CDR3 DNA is TGTGCCATCACTCCGGGACAGACGGGAAACACCATATATTTT. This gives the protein CAITPGQTGNTIYF.

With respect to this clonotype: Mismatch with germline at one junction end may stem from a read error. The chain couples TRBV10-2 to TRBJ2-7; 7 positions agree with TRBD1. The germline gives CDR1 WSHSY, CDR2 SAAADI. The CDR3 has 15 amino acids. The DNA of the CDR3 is TGTGCCAGCAGCCGCCCTGTTGGGACAGCTTACGAGCAGTACTTC. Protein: CASSRPVGTAYEQYF.

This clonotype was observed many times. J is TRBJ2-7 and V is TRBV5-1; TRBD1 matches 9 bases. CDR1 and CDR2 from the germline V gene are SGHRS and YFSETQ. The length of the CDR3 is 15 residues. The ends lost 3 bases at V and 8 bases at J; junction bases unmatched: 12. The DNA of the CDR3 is TGCGCCAGCAGCTCTACAGGGGGCGCGTTTAGTAAGCAGTACTTC. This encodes CASSSTGGAFSKQYF. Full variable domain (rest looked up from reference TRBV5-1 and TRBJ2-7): KAGVTQTPRYLIKTRGQQVTLSCSPISGHRSVSWYQQTPGQGLQFLFEYFSETQRNKGNFPGRFSGRQFSNSRSEMNVSTLELGDSALYLCASSSTGGAFSKQYFGPGTRLTVT.

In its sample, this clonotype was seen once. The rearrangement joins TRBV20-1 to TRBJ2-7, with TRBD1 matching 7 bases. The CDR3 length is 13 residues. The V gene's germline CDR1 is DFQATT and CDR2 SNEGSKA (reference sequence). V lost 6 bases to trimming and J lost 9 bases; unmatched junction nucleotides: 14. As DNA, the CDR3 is TGCAGTGCCAGCAGTGCCCCGGGACAGCCGCAGTACTTC. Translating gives CSASSAPGQPQYF.

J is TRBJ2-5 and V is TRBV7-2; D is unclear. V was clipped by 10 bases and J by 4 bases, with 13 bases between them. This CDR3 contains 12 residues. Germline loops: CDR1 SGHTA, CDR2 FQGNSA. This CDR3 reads CATKGYTETQYF. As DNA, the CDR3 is TGTGCCACCAAAGGCTACACAGAGACCCAGTACTTC.

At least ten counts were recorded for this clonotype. In DNA, the CDR3 is TGTGCCAGCAGTGAAACGACGGTAAGCTACGAGCAGTACTTC. This codes for CASSETTVSYEQYF. This chain uses TRBV6-1 with TRBJ2-7; D is uncertain. The germline CDR1 and CDR2 sequences are MNHNS and SASEGT. The CDR3 sequence is 14 residues long. V gave up 2 bases and J gave up 3 bases, with 11 bases separating them.

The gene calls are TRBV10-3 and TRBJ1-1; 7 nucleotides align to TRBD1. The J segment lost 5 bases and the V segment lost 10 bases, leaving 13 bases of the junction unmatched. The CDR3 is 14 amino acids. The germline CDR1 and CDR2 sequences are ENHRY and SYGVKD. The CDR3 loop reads CASRDTGAVTEAFF. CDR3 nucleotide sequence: TGTGCCAGCAGGGACACAGGGGCTGTGACTGAAGCTTTCTTT.

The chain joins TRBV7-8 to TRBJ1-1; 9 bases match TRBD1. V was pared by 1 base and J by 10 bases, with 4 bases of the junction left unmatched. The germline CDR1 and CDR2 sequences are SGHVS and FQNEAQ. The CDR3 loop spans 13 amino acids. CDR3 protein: CASSLVWGQGAFF. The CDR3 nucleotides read TGTGCCAGCAGCTTAGTTTGGGGACAGGGAGCTTTCTTT.

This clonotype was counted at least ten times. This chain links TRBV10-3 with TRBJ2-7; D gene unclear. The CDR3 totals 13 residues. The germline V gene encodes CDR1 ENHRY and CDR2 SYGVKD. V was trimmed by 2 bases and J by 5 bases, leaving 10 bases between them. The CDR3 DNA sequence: TGTGCCATCAGTGAGGGGCAGCTTGACGAGCAGTACTTC. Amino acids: CAISEGQLDEQYF.

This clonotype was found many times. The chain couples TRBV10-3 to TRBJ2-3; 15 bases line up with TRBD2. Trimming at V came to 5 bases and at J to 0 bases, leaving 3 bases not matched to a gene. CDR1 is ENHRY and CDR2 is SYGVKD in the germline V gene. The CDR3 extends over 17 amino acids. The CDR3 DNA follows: TGTGCCATCAGTAATGGGACTAGCGGGGGGAGCACAGATACGCAGTATTTT. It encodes CAISNGTSGGSTDTQYF.

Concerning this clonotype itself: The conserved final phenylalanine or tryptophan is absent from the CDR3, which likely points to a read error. The CDR3 nucleotides read TGTGCCAGCAGTGAACAGGGAAGTACCGGGGAGCTGTTTCTT. Translation: CASSEQGSTGELFL. The rearrangement uses TRBV6-4 and TRBJ2-2; tentative D call: TRBD1 (6 bases). Germline V gene sequence: CDR1 MRHNA, CDR2 SNTAGT. Trimming pared 3 bases from V and 5 bases from J, leaving 10 bases between. This CDR3 is built from 14 residues.

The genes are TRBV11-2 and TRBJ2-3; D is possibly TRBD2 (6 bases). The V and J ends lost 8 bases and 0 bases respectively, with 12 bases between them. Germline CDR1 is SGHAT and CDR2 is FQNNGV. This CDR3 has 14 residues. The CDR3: CASQRAGSTDTQYF. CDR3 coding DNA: TGTGCCAGCCAGCGGGCGGGGAGCACAGATACGCAGTATTTT.

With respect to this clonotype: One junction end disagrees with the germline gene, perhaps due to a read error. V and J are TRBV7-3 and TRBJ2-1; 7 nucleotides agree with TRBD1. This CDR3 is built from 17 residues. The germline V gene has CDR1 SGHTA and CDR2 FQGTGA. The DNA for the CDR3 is TGCGCCAGCAGCCTAAGGGCCCCGGGACAGTCCTACAATGAGCAGTTCTTC. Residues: CASSLRAPGQSYNEQFF.

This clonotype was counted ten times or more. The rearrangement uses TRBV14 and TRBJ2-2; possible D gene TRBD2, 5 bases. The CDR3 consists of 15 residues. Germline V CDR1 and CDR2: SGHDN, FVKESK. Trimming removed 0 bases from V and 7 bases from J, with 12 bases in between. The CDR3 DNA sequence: TGTGCCAGCAGCCAAGAATCGGGGTTCGGCGGGGAGCTGTTTTTT. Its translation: CASSQESGFGGELFF. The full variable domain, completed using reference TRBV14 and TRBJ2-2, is EAGVTQFPSHSVIEKGQTVTLRCDPISGHDNLYWYRRVMGKEIKFLLHFVKESKQDESGMPNNRFLAERTGGTYSTLKVQPAELEDSGVYFCASSQESGFGGELFFGEGSRLTVL.

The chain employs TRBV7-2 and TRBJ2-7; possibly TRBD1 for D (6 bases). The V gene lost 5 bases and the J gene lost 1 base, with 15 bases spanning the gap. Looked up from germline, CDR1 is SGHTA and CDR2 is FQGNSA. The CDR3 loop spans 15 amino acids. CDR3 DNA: TGTGCCAGCAGCCCTCCCCCAGGGGTATCCTACGAGCAGTACTTC. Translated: CASSPPPGVSYEQYF.

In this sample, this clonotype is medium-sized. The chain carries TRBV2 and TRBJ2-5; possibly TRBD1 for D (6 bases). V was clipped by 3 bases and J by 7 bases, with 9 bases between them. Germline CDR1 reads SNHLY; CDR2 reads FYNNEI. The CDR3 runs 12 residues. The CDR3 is CASSEDSGTQYF. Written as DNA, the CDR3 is TGTGCCAGCAGTGAGGACAGTGGGACCCAGTACTTC.